The 11 T cell receptor beta chains given below trace back to one sample, sequenced in a study of response to subunit inactivated influenza vaccine. In TCRdb, the RT-PCR reads were re-called with MiXCR into one record per CDR3 protein. The table lists fewer than 700,000 distinct CDR3 sequences, 13% of them singletons. Material: PBMCs from blood, obtained 35 to 45 days after vaccination. Source of these receptors: a man in his fifties or sixties who received an inactivated influenza vaccine.

This clonotype showed up many times. The V call is TRBV20-1, the J call TRBJ1-5; TRBD1 agrees at 7 bases. J gave up 0 bases and V 4 bases, and 12 bases lay outside the gene matches. The germline V gene encodes CDR1 DFQATT and CDR2 SNEGSKA (reference sequence). The CDR3 consists of 17 residues. The CDR3 sequence: CSAKRGTAINSNQPQHF. CDR3 nucleotide sequence: TGCAGTGCTAAACGGGGGACAGCGATTAATAGCAATCAGCCCCAGCATTTT.

J is TRBJ2-7 and V is TRBV4-3; D unresolved. The CDR3 is made up of 10 amino acids. CDR1 and CDR2 from the germline V gene are LGHNA and YSLEER. The germline V and J ends were trimmed by 8 bases and 7 bases, with 9 bases remaining between them. In DNA form, the CDR3 reads TGCGCCAGCTTGGGGAATGAGCAGTACTTC. The encoded protein is CASLGNEQYF.

The chain is built from TRBV20-1 and TRBJ1-5; no reliable D call. The ends were cut back, 3 bases at V and 4 bases at J, with 10 bases in the middle. The CDR3 has 13 residues. The germline CDR1 and CDR2 sequences are DFQATT and SNEGSKA (reference sequence). The CDR3 nucleotides read TGCAGTGCTAGCCTCGGGAGGAATCAGCCCCAGCATTTT. As protein: CSASLGRNQPQHF.

At least ten counts were recorded for this clonotype. The V call is TRBV5-1, the J call TRBJ2-3; unclear D gene. The CDR3 length is 15 residues. Trimming removed 0 bases at V and 0 bases at J, with 8 bases between. Germline lookup yields CDR1 SGHRS and CDR2 YFSETQ. CDR3 DNA sequence: TGCGCCAGCAGCTTGGGCTACGGGAGCACAGATACGCAGTATTTT. Residues: CASSLGYGSTDTQYF.

V and J are TRBV20-1 and TRBJ2-5, with a tentative D call TRBD1 (6 bases). The CDR3 sequence is 13 residues long. Trimming pared 2 bases from V and 4 bases from J, leaving 11 bases between. Germline V gene sequence: CDR1 DFQATT, CDR2 SNEGSKA (reference sequence). CDR3 nucleotides: TGCAGTGCTAGATCAGGGGTGGGAGAGACCCAGTACTTC. Its protein is CSARSGVGETQYF.

This clonotype has at least ten counts. The rearrangement links TRBV12-3 or TRBV12-4 to TRBJ2-1, with 9 bases matching TRBD2. Trimming cost V 3 bases and J 2 bases; bases outside gene matches: 2. The CDR3 has 15 amino acids. The CDR3 sequence: CASSLLAGPYNEQFF. CDR3 sequence (DNA): TGTGCCAGCAGTTTGCTAGCGGGGCCCTACAATGAGCAGTTCTTC.

This clonotype was counted a few times. The chain couples TRBV24-1 to TRBJ2-3; TRBD2 agrees at 7 bases. V lost 4 bases, J lost 3 bases, and 9 bases stayed unmatched. Germline V gene sequence: CDR1 KGHDR, CDR2 SFDVKD. This CDR3 has 16 residues. The CDR3: CATSDPERGATDTQYF. The CDR3 bases are TGTGCCACCAGTGACCCGGAGCGGGGAGCAACAGATACGCAGTATTTT.

In its sample, this clonotype was seen a few times. The chain uses TRBV4-3 and TRBJ2-7, with D tentatively TRBD1 or TRBD2 (5 bases each). V gave up 3 bases and J gave up 2 bases, with 11 bases separating them. Germline V lookup: CDR1 LGHNA, CDR2 YSLEER. CDR3 length equals 14 residues. CDR3 sequence reads: CASSQGTRAYEQYF. CDR3 in DNA: TGCGCCAGCAGCCAGGGGACGAGAGCCTACGAGCAGTACTTC.

The rearrangement uses TRBV11-1 and TRBJ2-3; 14 bases match TRBD2. The CDR3 covers 18 residues. Trimming removed 3 bases from V and 5 bases from J; junction bases left unmatched: 10. From germline, CDR1 is SGHAT and CDR2 FQDESV (reference sequence). The CDR3 nucleotides read TGTGCCAGCAGCTTCGGTAGACTAGCGGGGGGGCCCCAAGATACGCAGTATTTT. It translates to CASSFGRLAGGPQDTQYF.

This clonotype was seen only a few times. The chain carries TRBV3-1 and TRBJ1-4; D is uncertain. This CDR3 region has 16 residues. Germline V gene data show CDR1 as LGHDT and CDR2 as YNNKEL (reference sequence). V was pared by 2 bases and J by 7 bases, with 17 bases between. The CDR3 region has the DNA TGTGCCAGCAGCCAAATCTCACAGACGGACCGTGAAAAACTGTTTTTT. Protein: CASSQISQTDREKLFF. Combining the CDR3 with reference TRBV3-1 and TRBJ1-4 gives the whole variable domain DTAVSQTPKYLVTQMGNDKSIKCEQNLGHDTMYWYKQDSKKFLKIMFSYNNKELIINETVPNRFSPKSPDKAHLNLHINSLELGDSAVYFCASSQISQTDREKLFFGSGTQLSVL.

The chain employs TRBV12-3 or TRBV12-4 and TRBJ2-2; the match to TRBD1 covers 7 bases. Trimming at V came to 7 bases and at J to 3 bases, leaving 14 bases not matched to a gene. The CDR3 loop spans 17 amino acids. The CDR3 loop is CASTWWSATGHTGELFF. CDR3 bases: TGTGCCAGCACCTGGTGGTCCGCGACAGGGCACACCGGGGAGCTGTTTTTT.